This T cell receptor beta chain came from a study of T cells in localized non-small cell lung cancer. The ends lost 5 bases at V and 7 bases at J; junction bases unmatched: 14. CDR3 size: 16 residues. CDR1 is LGHNA and CDR2 is YSLEER in the germline V gene. Clones were sequenced by immunoSEQ multiplex PCR, and TCRdb holds only the in-frame ones, with some missing. The sample shows 30,000 to 35,000 clones, 85% to 90% of them seen only once. The starting material was peripheral blood, obtained before any cancer treatment. V usage is TRBV4-3 and J usage is TRBJ2-1, with TRBD2 identical over 7 bases. This clonotype originated in a female donor aged 60 or older with stage I lung adenocarcinoma. CDR3 amino acids: CASSMRGGTILNEQFF. The CDR3 region has the DNA TGCGCCAGCAGCATGAGAGGCGGGACTATCCTTAATGAGCAGTTCTTC.